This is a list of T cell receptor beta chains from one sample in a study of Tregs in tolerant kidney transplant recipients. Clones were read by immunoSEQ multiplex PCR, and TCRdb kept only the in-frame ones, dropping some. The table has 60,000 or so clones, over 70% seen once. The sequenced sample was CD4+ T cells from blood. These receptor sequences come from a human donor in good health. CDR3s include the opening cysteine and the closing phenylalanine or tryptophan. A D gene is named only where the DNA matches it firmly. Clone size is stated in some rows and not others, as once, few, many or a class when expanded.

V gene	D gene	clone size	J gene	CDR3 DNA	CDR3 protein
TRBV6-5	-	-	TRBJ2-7	TGTGCCAGCTCATTAAGTCCGGATCGGGAGCAGTACTTC	CASSLSPDREQYF
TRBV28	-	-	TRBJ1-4	TGTGCCAGCAGTGGGGGCTTTGATGAAAAACTGTTTTTT	CASSGGFDEKLFF
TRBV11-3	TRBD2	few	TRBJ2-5	TGTGCCAGCAGCTTAGATGGTAGAGCGGGAGACGAGACCCAGTACTTC	CASSLDGRAGDETQYF
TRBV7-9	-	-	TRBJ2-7	TGTGCCAGCAGCTTAGATGGGGGGAATAACTTATTCTACGAGCAGTACTTC	CASSLDGGNNLFYEQYF
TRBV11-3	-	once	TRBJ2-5	TGTGCCAGCAGCCCTATGGGGGCGGAGACCCAGTACTTC	CASSPMGAETQYF
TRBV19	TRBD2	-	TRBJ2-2	TGTGCCAGTTTCCCCGCCCCGCTAGCGGGAGGAGCGAACACCGGGGAGCTGTTTTTT	CASFPAPLAGGANTGELFF
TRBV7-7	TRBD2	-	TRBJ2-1	TGTGCCAGCAGCCGCCTGACTAGCGGCCCCTACAATGAGCAGTTCTTC	CASSRLTSGPYNEQFF
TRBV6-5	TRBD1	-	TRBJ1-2	TGTGCCAGCAGTCTCCGACAGGGTAACTATGGCTACACCTTC	CASSLRQGNYGYTF
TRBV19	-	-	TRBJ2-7	TGTGCCAGTAGTGGCCGACAGAACCACGAGCAGTACTTC	CASSGRQNHEQYF
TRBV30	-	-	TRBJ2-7	TGTGCCTGGAGTGGCCGGGGTGATTACGAGCAGTACTTC	CAWSGRGDYEQYF
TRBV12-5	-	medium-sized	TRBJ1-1	TGTGCTAGTGGTACCACGGGGGACACTGAAGCTTTCTTT	CASGTTGDTEAFF
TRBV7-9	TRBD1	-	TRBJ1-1	TGTGCCAGCAGCCCGGTACAGGGGGCAGGGACTGAAGCTTTCTTT	CASSPVQGAGTEAFF
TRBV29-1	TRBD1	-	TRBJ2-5	TGCAGCGTTGAAAGAGGACAGGGGGACTTC	CSVERGQGDF
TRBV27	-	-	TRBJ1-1	TGTGCCAGCAGTTTACGAGGGGTCCCGAACACTGAAGCTTTCTTT	CASSLRGVPNTEAFF
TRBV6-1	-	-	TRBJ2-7	TGTGCCAGCAGTGAAGCGGGCGGGGAGCAGTACTTC	CASSEAGGEQYF
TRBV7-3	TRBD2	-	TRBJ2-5	TGTGCCAGCAGCCCCGGGACTAGCGGGGGGGCCGCGGAGACCCAGTACTTC	CASSPGTSGGAAETQYF
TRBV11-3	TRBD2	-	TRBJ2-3	TGTGCCAGCAGCCTAAGACTAGCGGGCACAGATACGCAGTATTTT	CASSLRLAGTDTQYF
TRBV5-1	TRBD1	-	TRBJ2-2	TGCGCCAGCAGCTTGAGCCAAGACAGGGCGTCCGGGGAGCTGTTTTTT	CASSLSQDRASGELFF
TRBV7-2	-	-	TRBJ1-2	TGTGCCAGCAGTCCACAGGTTTCCTATGGCTACACCTTC	CASSPQVSYGYTF
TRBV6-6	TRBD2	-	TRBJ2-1	TGTGCCAGCAGACAAGGACTAGCGGGTAACAATGAGCAGTTCTTC	CASRQGLAGNNEQFF
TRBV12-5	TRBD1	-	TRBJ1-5	TGTGCTAGTGGTTTGGTAATAGGGGGCAGGTCTCAGCCCCAGCATTTT	CASGLVIGGRSQPQHF
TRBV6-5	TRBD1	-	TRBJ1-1	TGTGCCAGCAGTTTCGCAGGGGGCACTGAAGCTTTCTTT	CASSFAGGTEAFF
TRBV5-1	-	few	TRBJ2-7	TGCGCCAGCAGACCGGGGGCCTCCTACGAGCAGTACTTC	CASRPGASYEQYF
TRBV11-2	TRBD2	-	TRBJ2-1	TGTGCCAGCAGCTTAAATGGACTAGGCTTAAGCTCCTACAATGAGCAGTTCTTC	CASSLNGLGLSSYNEQFF
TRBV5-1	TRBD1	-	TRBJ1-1	TGCGCCAGCAGCTTCGGCAGTTTAGGGGGCAGGGACACTGAAGCTTTCTTT	CASSFGSLGGRDTEAFF
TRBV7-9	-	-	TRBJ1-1	TGTGCCAGCAGCTTCAGCCCTTTGGAGGGAGAAACTGAAGCTTTCTTT	CASSFSPLEGETEAFF
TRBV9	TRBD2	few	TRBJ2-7	TGTGCCAGCAGCGTCCTAGCGGACCCCCCCTACGAGCAGTACTTC	CASSVLADPPYEQYF
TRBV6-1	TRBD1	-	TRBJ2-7	TGTGCCAGCAGGACAGGGATCTCCAACGAGCAGTACTTC	CASRTGISNEQYF
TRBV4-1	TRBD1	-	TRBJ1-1	TGCGCCAGCAGCCCCCTGGGGAGGGGGCAGGGCACTGAAGCTTTCTTT	CASSPLGRGQGTEAFF
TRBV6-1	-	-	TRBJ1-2	TGTGCCACAATCAGGTCCGGGGGGCGCATTAATGGCTACACCTTC	CATIRSGGRINGYTF
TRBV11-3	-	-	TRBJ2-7	TGTGCCAGCAGCCGCCTGTACGAGCAGTACTTC	CASSRLYEQYF
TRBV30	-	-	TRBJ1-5	TGTGCCTGGAGTGCTACCTCGAGGGGTCAGCCCCAGCATTTT	CAWSATSRGQPQHF
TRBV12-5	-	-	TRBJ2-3	TGTGCTAGTGGTTTGGCAGGGGCCACAGATACGCAGTATTTT	CASGLAGATDTQYF
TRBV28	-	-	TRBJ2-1	TGTGCCAGCAGGACAATCTACAATGAGCAGTTCTTC	CASRTIYNEQFF
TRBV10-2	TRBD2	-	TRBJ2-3	TGCGCCAGCAGTGAGTCGGGACTAGCGGGTAGCACAGATACGCAGTATTTT	CASSESGLAGSTDTQYF
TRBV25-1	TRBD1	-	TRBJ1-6	TGTGCCAGCAGTGAATCAAGGACAGGGGTTTCACCCCTCCACTTT	CASSESRTGVSPLHF
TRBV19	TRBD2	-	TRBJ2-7	TGTGCCAGTAGTGGAGGACTAGCGGAAGGGGCCTACGAGCAGTACTTC	CASSGGLAEGAYEQYF
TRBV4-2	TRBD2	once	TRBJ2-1	TGTGCCAGCAGCCAAGATCGCCCAGAGTCGGCGGGAGGACCCTACAATGAGCAGTTCTTC	CASSQDRPESAGGPYNEQFF
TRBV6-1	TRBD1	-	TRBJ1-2	TGTGCCAGCACTCATACAGGGGACATGCCGGGTGGCTACACCTTC	CASTHTGDMPGGYTF
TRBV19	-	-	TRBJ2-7	TGTGCCAGTAGTATATCAGGGCCAAGGAGTTACGAGCAGTACTTC	CASSISGPRSYEQYF
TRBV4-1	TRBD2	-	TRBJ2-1	TGCGCCAGCAGCCACTCCACGGGGAGGGTTGGGTTTGAGCAGTTCTTC	CASSHSTGRVGFEQFF
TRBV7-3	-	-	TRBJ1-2	TGTGCCAGCAGCTTAACCCGCCTATCAGGGAATAGGGGCTACACCTTC	CASSLTRLSGNRGYTF
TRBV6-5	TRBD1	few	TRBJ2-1	TGTGCCAGGGCGCGGACAGGGGGAGGTGAGCAGTTCTTC	CARARTGGGEQFF
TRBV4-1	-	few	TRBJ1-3	TGCGCCAGCAGCCAAGGGCCCAGAGGGAGGGATGGAAACACCATATATTTT	CASSQGPRGRDGNTIYF
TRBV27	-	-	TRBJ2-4	TGTGCCAGCAGTTTGGGGGCAAGTCTAGCCAAAAACATTCAGTACTTC	CASSLGASLAKNIQYF
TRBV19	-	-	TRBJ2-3	TGTGCCAGTAGTATGGACTTAGGGGAGGCAGATACGCAGTATTTT	CASSMDLGEADTQYF
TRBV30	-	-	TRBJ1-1	TGTGCCTGGAGCAACCCGATAGAAGCTTTCTTT	CAWSNPIEAFF
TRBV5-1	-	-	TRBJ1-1	TGCGCCAGCAGCTTGGATCCGAACACTGAAGCTTTCTTT	CASSLDPNTEAFF
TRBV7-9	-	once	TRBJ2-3	TGTGCCAGCAGCAAAATAGGGGTGGGGGCGCACACAGATACGCAGTATTTT	CASSKIGVGAHTDTQYF
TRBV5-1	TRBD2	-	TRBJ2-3	TGCGCCAGCAGCCCCCGCCTAGCGGGGTCCACAGATACGCAGTATTTT	CASSPRLAGSTDTQYF
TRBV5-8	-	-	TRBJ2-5	TGTGCCAGCAGCTTGGAGGGAGCTGGCTTACAAGAGACCCAGTACTTC	CASSLEGAGLQETQYF
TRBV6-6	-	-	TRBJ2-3	TGTGCCAGCAGTTACAACAGGGGGGGAGGCGCAGATACGCAGTATTTT	CASSYNRGGGADTQYF
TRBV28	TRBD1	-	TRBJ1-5	TGTGCCAGCAGTCGGGCCCAGGGGGGCAATCAGCCCCAGCATTTT	CASSRAQGGNQPQHF
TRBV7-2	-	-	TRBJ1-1	TGTGCCAGCAGCTTAATGGGAGAAGGTGAAGCTTTCTTT	CASSLMGEGEAFF
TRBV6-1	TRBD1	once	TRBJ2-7	TGTGCCAGCAGCGTGGGACAGGGTTACCACTACGAGCAGTACTTC	CASSVGQGYHYEQYF
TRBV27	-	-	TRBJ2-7	TGTGCCAGCAGTTATCTGCAGGGGTACGAGCAGTACTTC	CASSYLQGYEQYF
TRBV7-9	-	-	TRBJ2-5	TGTGCCAGCAGCTTTAGGGAGCTTTCGGAGACCCAGTACTTC	CASSFRELSETQYF